This T cell receptor (beta chain) was captured in a study of blood T cell repertoires in COVID-19. Study background: The United States, Italy and Spain supplied acute and convalescent COVID-19 samples.

Clones were read by immunoSEQ multiplex PCR, and TCRdb kept only the in-frame ones, dropping some. The sample shows 150,000 to 200,000 clones, nearly 90% of them seen only once. The TCR comes from a middle-aged man with acute or convalescent COVID-19. Input material: peripheral blood.

The CDR3 DNA sequence: TGTGCCTCCACGGACAGGGTAAGCTACGAGCAGTACTTC. It specifies CASTDRVSYEQYF. V is TRBV30 and J is TRBJ2-7; TRBD1 agrees at 8 bases. Germline CDR1 and CDR2: GTSNPN and SVGIG (reference sequence). The CDR3 spans 13 residues. V dropped 7 bases and J dropped 3; count of bases not matched to a gene: 8.